Below are 22 T cell receptor beta chains sequenced from a single sample in a study of blood T cell repertoires in COVID-19. Clones were read by immunoSEQ multiplex PCR, and TCRdb kept only the in-frame ones, dropping some. The repertoire holds 60,000 to 95,000 clones, with 90% as singletons. Sequencing was carried out using peripheral blood. These receptors were collected from an elderly woman with active or convalescent COVID-19.

The chain has TRBV11-2 and TRBJ2-7; 7 bases are shared with TRBD1. Germline V CDR1 and CDR2: SGHAT, FQNNGV. This CDR3 has 16 amino acids. V trimming: 4 bases; J trimming: 2 bases; junction bases outside the gene matches: 11. CDR3 nucleotide sequence: TGTGCCAGCAGCTCCCTTTCAGGGGGTACGGCCTACGAGCAGTACTTC. Translating gives CASSSLSGGTAYEQYF.

This clone came up once. V gene TRBV3-1 (or the pseudogene TRBV3-2) combines with J gene TRBJ2-3, with TRBD2 matching 7 bases. The germline CDR1 and CDR2 sequences are LGHDT and YNNKEL (reference sequence). V lost 1 base to trimming and J lost 6 bases; unmatched junction nucleotides: 10. This CDR3 has 16 residues. CDR3 nucleotides: TGTGCCAGCAGCCAAGGGACTGGTTGGGGGGGGGATACGCAGTATTTT. Encoded protein: CASSQGTGWGGDTQYF.

This clone has only one observation. This chain connects TRBV6-5 to TRBJ1-5; the D is unclear. This CDR3 has 13 residues. Per the germline V gene, CDR1 is MNHEY and CDR2 is SVGAGI. The V end lost 2 bases, the J end lost 1 base, and 3 bases lay between the germline ends. The CDR3 bases are TGTGCCAGCAGTTACGGCAGCAATCAGCCCCAGCATTTT. Translated, it gives CASSYGSNQPQHF.

The rearrangement links TRBV6-6 to TRBJ2-5; D is perhaps TRBD1 (6 bases). Germline CDR1 and CDR2: MNHNY and SVGAGI (reference sequence). Trimming removed 7 bases from V and 7 bases from J, with 13 bases in between. The CDR3 has 12 residues. Written as DNA, the CDR3 is TGTGCCAGCAACAATAGAGGGGGGACCCAGTACTTC. It specifies CASNNRGGTQYF.

The chain links TRBV2 to TRBJ2-7; possible D gene TRBD2, 6 bases. The germline CDR1 and CDR2 sequences are SNHLY and FYNNEI. This CDR3 spans 14 amino acids. V was clipped by 0 bases and J by 12 bases, with 18 bases between them. This CDR3 reads CASSEAGQSNGGYF. The CDR3 bases are TGTGCCAGCAGTGAAGCAGGGCAGAGTAACGGGGGGTACTTC.

V usage is TRBV3-1 (or the pseudogene TRBV3-2) and J usage is TRBJ1-1; TRBD1 aligns across 7 bases. Germline assignment: CDR1 LGHDT and CDR2 YNNKEL (reference sequence). V lost 4 bases and J lost 10; bases outside the gene matches: 12. This CDR3 region has 14 residues. CDR3 DNA sequence: TGTGCCAGCAGCCTACAGGCGGGACAGAGAGGAGCTTTCTTT. Translated, it gives CASSLQAGQRGAFF.

This chain joins TRBV4-1 and TRBJ2-3, with TRBD2 matching 14 bases. CDR3 length equals 19 residues. The junction had 15 bases not matched to a gene; V was cut back by 4 bases and J by 6 bases. Germline CDR1 MGHRA, CDR2 YSYEKL. CDR3 nucleotides: TGCGCCAGCAGCCTACGGGGAGAAGGGACTAGCGGGGGCAGGGATACGCAGTATTTT. The encoded protein is CASSLRGEGTSGGRDTQYF.

The chain employs TRBV23-1 and TRBJ2-7; 8 bases are shared with TRBD1. TRBV23-1 qualifies as an ORF whose function is uncertain. V lost 2 bases to trimming and J lost 2 bases; unmatched junction nucleotides: 11. There are 17 residues in the CDR3. The CDR3: CASSQGPFYRGAYEQYF. CDR3 nucleotides: TGCGCCAGCAGTCAAGGGCCGTTCTACAGGGGGGCCTACGAGCAGTACTTC.

This chain links TRBV3-1 (or the pseudogene TRBV3-2) with TRBJ1-2; D call uncertain. V was cut by 5 bases and J by 7 bases, with 26 bases left in between. The germline V gene encodes CDR1 LGHDT and CDR2 YNNKEL (reference sequence). The CDR3 runs 17 residues. The CDR3 loop is CASSYFVHRPSGSGYTF. CDR3 bases: TGTGCCAGCAGCTACTTCGTACACCGGCCTTCAGGAAGTGGCTACACCTTC.

The V call is TRBV28, the J call TRBJ2-2; 11 nucleotides line up with TRBD2. Germline V gives CDR1 MDHEN, CDR2 SYDVKM. The CDR3 length is 16 residues. The V gene end was trimmed by 5 bases and the J gene end by 1 base; junction bases not matched to a gene: 3. This CDR3 reads CASSLGTSGNTGELFF. The CDR3 DNA is TGTGCCAGCAGTCTCGGGACTAGCGGGAACACCGGGGAGCTGTTTTTT.

The gene calls are TRBV19 and TRBJ1-5, with TRBD1 matching 7 bases. CDR3 size: 15 residues. From germline, CDR1 is LNHDA and CDR2 SQIVND (reference sequence). Trimming cost V 1 base and J 5 bases; bases outside gene matches: 5. The chain's CDR3 is CASSIATRGDQPQHF. Here the CDR3 DNA reads TGTGCCAGTAGTATAGCGACCAGGGGGGATCAGCCCCAGCATTTT.

The chain has TRBV5-1 and TRBJ2-5; D remains ambiguous. Germline V gene lookup returns CDR1 SGHRS and CDR2 YFSETQ. Trimming took 1 base from V and 5 from J, leaving 3 bases between them. This CDR3 contains 11 residues. CDR3 amino acids: CASSLSETQYF. CDR3 DNA: TGCGCCAGCAGCTTGTCGGAGACCCAGTACTTC.

This rearrangement joins TRBV9 to TRBJ1-2; no definite D call. The germline V gene has CDR1 SGDLS and CDR2 YYNGEE. The length of the CDR3 is 13 residues. V shed 2 bases and J shed 4 bases, with 9 bases lying between them. CDR3: CASSVTELYGYTF. The CDR3 DNA sequence: TGTGCCAGCAGCGTCACAGAACTCTATGGCTACACCTTC.

The gene calls are TRBV20-1 and TRBJ1-5, with D tentatively TRBD1 (6 bases). Trimming removed 3 bases from V and 4 bases from J, with 22 bases in between. Germline CDR1 and CDR2: DFQATT and SNEGSKA (reference sequence). CDR3 size: 17 residues. In DNA form, the CDR3 reads TGCAGTGCTAGTGATGGACGGGGGGCTAGGGGGAATCAGCCCCAGCATTTT. Translating it yields CSASDGRGARGNQPQHF.

This chain connects TRBV28 to TRBJ2-7; TRBD1 is a possible D gene (6 bases). The CDR3 extends over 13 amino acids. Germline V gene sequence: CDR1 MDHEN, CDR2 SYDVKM. Trimming removed 7 bases from V and 6 bases from J, with 16 bases in between. DNA for the CDR3: TGTGCCAGCATTACAGGGACACTTGCCGAGCAGTACTTC. This gives the protein CASITGTLAEQYF.

This chain connects TRBV7-8 to TRBJ1-1; D is possibly TRBD1 (6 bases). Germline V CDR1 and CDR2: SGHVS, FQNEAQ. This CDR3 region has 15 residues. Trimming pared 1 base from V and 5 bases from J, leaving 14 bases between. The CDR3 DNA reads TGTGCCAGCAGCTTAGTTGGCAGGGGTAGGACTGAAGCTTTCTTT. Amino acids: CASSLVGRGRTEAFF.

The chain joins TRBV5-6 to TRBJ1-3, with 8 bases matching TRBD1. V was pared by 4 bases and J by 2 bases, with 8 bases of the junction left unmatched. Germline assignment: CDR1 SGHDT and CDR2 YYEEEE. CDR3 length: 16 residues. Here the CDR3 reads CASSMGQAVTGNTIYF. The CDR3 DNA reads TGTGCCAGCAGCATGGGACAGGCCGTGACTGGAAACACCATATATTTT.

This chain links TRBV11-2 with TRBJ2-7; 9 nucleotides agree with TRBD1. CDR1 and CDR2 (germline): SGHAT, FQNNGV. The CDR3 contains 16 residues. J lost 3 bases, V lost 5 bases, and 11 bases had no gene match. The CDR3 region is CASSATGGAAVYEQYF. CDR3 nucleotides: TGTGCCAGCAGCGCAACAGGGGGCGCGGCCGTCTACGAGCAGTACTTC.

This chain links TRBV7-9 with TRBJ1-4; D remains unclear. Between the trimmed V and J ends, which lost 5 bases and 6 bases, there was a span of 13 bases. Germline lookup yields CDR1 SEHNR and CDR2 FQNEAQ (reference sequence). This CDR3 has 14 residues. In DNA, the CDR3 is TGTGCCAGCAGCCGAGGGCGTGATGATGAAAAACTGTTTTTT. Its translation is CASSRGRDDEKLFF.

V and J are TRBV4-3 and TRBJ2-3, with a weak D call TRBD1 (6 bases). This CDR3 spans 14 amino acids. The V end was cut by 1 base, the J end by 5 bases, with 10 bases between. Germline V gene sequence: CDR1 LGHNA, CDR2 YSLEER. As DNA, the CDR3 is TGCGCCAGCAGCCAAGCCCAGGGGAGAGATACGCAGTATTTT. Its protein product is CASSQAQGRDTQYF.

Here the CDR3 DNA reads TGTGCCAGCAGCGTAGGGGGAGGTGAGCAGTTCTTC. It encodes CASSVGGGEQFF. This rearrangement joins TRBV9 to TRBJ2-1, with a possible D match to TRBD2 (6 bases). Germline V gene lookup returns CDR1 SGDLS and CDR2 YYNGEE. Between the trimmed V and J ends, which lost 0 bases and 9 bases, there was a span of 7 bases. The CDR3 has 12 residues.

The V and J genes are TRBV7-2 and TRBJ2-7; 7 bases map to TRBD1. V shed 0 bases and J 3 bases; nucleotides not matched to a gene: 5. The germline V gene has CDR1 SGHTA and CDR2 FQGNSA. This CDR3 spans 15 amino acids. CDR3 bases: TGTGCCAGCAGCTTAGCAGGGACAGCTTTCTACGAGCAGTACTTC. It is translated as CASSLAGTAFYEQYF.